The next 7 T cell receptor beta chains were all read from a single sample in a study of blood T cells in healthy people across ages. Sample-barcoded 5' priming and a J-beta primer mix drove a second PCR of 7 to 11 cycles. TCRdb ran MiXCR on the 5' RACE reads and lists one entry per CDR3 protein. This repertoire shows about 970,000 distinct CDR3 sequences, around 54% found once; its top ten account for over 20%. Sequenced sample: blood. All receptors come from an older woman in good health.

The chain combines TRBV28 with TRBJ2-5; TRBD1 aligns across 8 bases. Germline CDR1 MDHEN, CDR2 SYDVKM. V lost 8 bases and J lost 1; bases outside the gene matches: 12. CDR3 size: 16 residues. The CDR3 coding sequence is TGTGCCAGCGCAGGGGGCGTGGGCTTCGGCCAAGAGACCCAGTACTTC. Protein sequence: CASAGGVGFGQETQYF.

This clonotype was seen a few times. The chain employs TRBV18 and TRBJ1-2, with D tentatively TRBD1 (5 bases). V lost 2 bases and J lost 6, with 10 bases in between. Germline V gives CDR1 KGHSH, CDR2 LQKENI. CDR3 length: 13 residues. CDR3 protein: CASSPTLRDGYTF. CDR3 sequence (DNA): TGTGCCAGCTCACCAACTCTCAGGGATGGCTACACCTTC.

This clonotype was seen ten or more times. The CDR3 reads CASSYEGRGKGEQFF. The CDR3 DNA sequence: TGTGCCAGCAGTTATGAGGGAAGGGGAAAGGGGGAGCAGTTCTTC. The chain recombines TRBV27 with TRBJ2-1; D possibly matches TRBD1 or TRBD2 (5 bases each). Germline CDR1 MNHEY, CDR2 SMNVEV (reference sequence). Deletions cut 4 bases from V and 10 bases from J, with 20 bases between. The CDR3 has 15 residues.

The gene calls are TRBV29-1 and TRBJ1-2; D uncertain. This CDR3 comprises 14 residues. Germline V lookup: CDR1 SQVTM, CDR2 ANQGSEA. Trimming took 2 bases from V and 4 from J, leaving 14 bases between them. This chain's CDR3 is CSVETSFVSYGYTF. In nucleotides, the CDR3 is TGCAGCGTTGAAACAAGCTTCGTCTCCTATGGCTACACCTTC.

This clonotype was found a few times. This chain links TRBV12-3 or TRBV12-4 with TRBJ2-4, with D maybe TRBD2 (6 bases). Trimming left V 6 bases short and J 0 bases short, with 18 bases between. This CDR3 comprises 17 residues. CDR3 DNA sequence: TGTGCCAGCAGCCTAGCTAGCGACCGTCTAGCCAAAAACATTCAGTACTTC. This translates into CASSLASDRLAKNIQYF.

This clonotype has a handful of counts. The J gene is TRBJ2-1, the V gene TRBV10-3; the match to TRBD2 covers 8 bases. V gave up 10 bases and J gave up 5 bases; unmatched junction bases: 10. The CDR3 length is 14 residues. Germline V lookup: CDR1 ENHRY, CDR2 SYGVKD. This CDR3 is CATKDGTSNNEQFF. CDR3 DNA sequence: TGTGCCACCAAGGACGGGACTAGTAACAATGAGCAGTTCTTC.

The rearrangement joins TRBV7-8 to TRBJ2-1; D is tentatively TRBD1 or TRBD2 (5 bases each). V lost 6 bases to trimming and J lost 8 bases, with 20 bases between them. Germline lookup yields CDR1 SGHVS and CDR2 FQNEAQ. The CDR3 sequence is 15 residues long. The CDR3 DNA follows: TGTGCCAGCAGACCCGGGACGGCAGGGAGCCATGAGCAGTTCTTC. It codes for CASRPGTAGSHEQFF.